This TCR beta chain was sequenced for a study of CD8 T cells in ankylosing spondylitis. Study observations and caveats: Disease-linked clones were CD8+ and relatively rare in peripheral blood. Characteristic of ankylosing spondylitis blood, it appeared, was a TCR beta motif comprising 7 to 9 highly homologous variants.

This clonotype has at least ten counts. Its antigen is unknown. MiXCR, applied by TCRdb to the 5' RACE reads, yields one record per CDR3 protein. The sample records about 480,000 distinct CDR3 sequences, more than 15% being singletons. Germline values: CDR1 SQVTM, CDR2 ANQGSEA. The CDR3 is 14 amino acids. J gave up 6 bases and V 4 bases, and 7 bases lay outside the gene matches. The rearrangement links TRBV29-1 to TRBJ2-3; 10 bases agree with TRBD2. The sequence was collected from a male donor with ankylosing spondylitis. The sample comprised blood, either unsorted or a sorted T cell fraction (not recorded which). The CDR3 region is CSVALLAGVDTQYF. In DNA, the CDR3 is TGCAGCGTTGCTCTTCTAGCGGGAGTGGATACGCAGTATTTT.